The present TCR beta chain was sequenced within a study of T cells in localized non-small cell lung cancer. Details on this clone: Antigen specificity is unknown.

Study-level points and caveats: There was an association of higher blood T cell density with longer overall survival.

Germline CDR1 and CDR2: SGHKS and YYEKEE (reference sequence). The V and J ends lost 1 base and 0 bases respectively, with 8 bases between them. The CDR3 consists of 15 residues. The table came from immunoSEQ multiplex PCR; TCRdb's copy has only in-frame clones and leaves some out. The profile shows roughly 20,000 clones, about 91% of them singletons. The source is a man aged 35 to 69 with stage I lung adenocarcinoma. Specimen: peripheral blood, collected before any cancer treatment. The chain recombines TRBV5-5 with TRBJ1-5; D is ambiguous. The CDR3 bases are TGTGCCAGCAGCTTGTTAACAGATAGCAATCAGCCCCAGCATTTT. Residues: CASSLLTDSNQPQHF. The entire variable domain, with the rest obtained from reference TRBV5-5 and TRBJ1-5, is as follows: DAGVTQSPTHLIKTRGQQVTLRCSPISGHKSVSWYQQVLGQGPQFIFQYYEKEERGRGNFPDRFSARQFPNYSSELNVNALLLGDSALYLCASSLLTDSNQPQHFGDGTRLSIL.